The entry below gives a single T cell receptor (beta chain) sequence along with its context. Its antigen remains unidentified. This record comes from a study of cytomegalovirus exposure and HLA in healthy donors. Study-level background: Early released data comprised about 84 million unique TCRs from HLA-typed donors.

Primers included in the PCR were 60 Vbeta and 13 Jbeta primers. Measured with immunoSEQ multiplex PCR; TCRdb has only the in-frame clones, and not every one. Here the sample table reports 95,000 to 150,000 clones. General study findings and limits: An analysis done earlier found most TCR beta V segments productive about 90% or about 30% of the time. Later analysis placed DRB1 highest and HLA-C lowest in TCR association rates, which differed by HLA locus. A later analysis reportedly found that, within productive TCRs, an Asian-associated ancestry cluster had fewer N-insertions than the mean observed across the roughly 670 donors.

The germline CDR1 and CDR2 sequences are SNHLY and FYNNEI. The germline V and J ends were trimmed by 1 base and 8 bases, with 17 bases remaining between them. The CDR3 is 15 residues long. The rearrangement uses TRBV2 and TRBJ2-5; a weak D match, TRBD2 (5 bases). The material sequenced was PBMCs. This TCR derives from a man aged 18 to 29 in good health and CMV-seronegative. The CDR3 here is CASSEDDRRESTQYF. The CDR3 nucleotides are TGTGCCAGCAGTGAAGATGACCGACGGGAAAGCACCCAGTACTTC.